The 17 T cell receptor beta chains presented below share a single source sample, sequenced in a study of blood T cell repertoires in COVID-19. Only in-frame clones appear in the TCRdb table, and some are missing; sequencing was by immunoSEQ multiplex PCR. The repertoire holds 190,000 or so clones, with about 85% as singletons. Sequenced: PBMCs or T cells enriched from blood (not recorded which). Receptors were obtained from a woman in her 30s who had recovered from COVID-19.

This rearrangement joins TRBV14 to TRBJ2-1; a weak D match, TRBD2 (7 bases). Trimming cost V 0 bases and J 10 bases, with 10 bases left between them. The CDR3 has 13 amino acids. Germline CDR1 and CDR2: SGHDN and FVKESK. The CDR3 reads CASSQERGGEQFF. In nucleotides, the CDR3 is TGTGCCAGCAGCCAAGAAAGGGGGGGCGAGCAGTTCTTC.

This clone was seen a single time. V gene TRBV6-2 or TRBV6-3 combines with J gene TRBJ2-7, with D possibly TRBD2 on 5 matching bases. Between the trimmed V and J ends, which lost 2 bases and 3 bases, there was a span of 14 bases. In germline, CDR1 is MNHEY, CDR2 SVGEGT. This CDR3 region has 15 residues. The CDR3 loop is CASSYDRTLLYEQYF. Here the CDR3 DNA reads TGTGCCAGCAGTTACGACCGGACTCTACTCTACGAGCAGTACTTC.

A word on this clone: This same CDR3 is encoded by further DNA sequences in the sample. The chain carries TRBV12-3 or TRBV12-4 and TRBJ1-5; D is perhaps TRBD1 (5 bases). With 3 bases removed from V and 7 bases from J, the gap between germline ends came to 10 bases. The CDR3 is 13 residues long. CDR3 coding DNA: TGTGCCAGCAGTTTCGGGGGGTACCAGCCCCAGCATTTT. This sequence encodes CASSFGGYQPQHF.

This chain joins TRBV28 and TRBJ2-1, with 7 positions matching TRBD1. This CDR3 has 14 residues. Unmatched junction bases numbered 10, after V lost 4 bases and J lost 10 bases. Germline-derived CDR1 and CDR2 are MDHEN and SYDVKM. The CDR3 DNA reads TGTGCCAGCAGTTCTAACAGGGGAGTAAGGGAGCAGTTCTTC. Its protein is CASSSNRGVREQFF.

The J gene is TRBJ1-2, the V gene TRBV11-2; D remains unclear. The CDR3 sequence is 14 residues long. Germline CDR1 SGHAT, CDR2 FQNNGV. The V and J ends lost 1 base and 9 bases respectively, with 15 bases between them. CDR3 DNA sequence: TGTGCCAGCAGCTTAGGTCTGCCCGGGGTTAGCTACACCTTC. This sequence encodes CASSLGLPGVSYTF.

CDR3 protein: CASSLAGGTGSFEQYF. Written as DNA, the CDR3 is TGTGCCAGCAGCTTAGCGGGGGGGACAGGGTCCTTCGAACAGTACTTC. This chain links TRBV11-3 with TRBJ2-7; D might be TRBD1 (9 bases). CDR3 length: 16 amino acids. Germline V gene sequence: CDR1 SGHNT, CDR2 YENEEA. Trimming cost V 1 base and J 10 bases, with 23 bases left between them.

The J gene is TRBJ1-2, the V gene TRBV11-2, with TRBD1 as a possible D gene (6 bases). Germline V gene lookup returns CDR1 SGHAT and CDR2 FQNNGV. This CDR3 region has 13 residues. V was trimmed by 8 bases and J by 8 bases, leaving 18 bases between them. The CDR3 here is CASSNHRDGGYTF. DNA for the CDR3: TGTGCCAGCTCTAATCACAGGGACGGCGGCTACACCTTC. The variable domain in full, completed from reference TRBV11-2 and TRBJ1-2, reads EAGVAQSPRYKIIEKRQSVAFWCNPISGHATLYWYQQILGQGPKLLIQFQNNGVVDDSQLPKDRFSAERLKGVDSTLKIQPAKLEDSAVYLCASSNHRDGGYTFGSGTRLTVV.

The rearrangement joins TRBV27 to TRBJ1-2; TRBD1 agrees at 7 bases. This CDR3 has 15 residues. V was clipped by 2 bases and J by 7 bases; unmatched bases: 10. Germline CDR1 and CDR2: MNHEY and SMNVEV (reference sequence). The CDR3 protein is CASSLGVKGALGYTF. The CDR3 bases are TGTGCCAGCAGTTTAGGGGTTAAGGGGGCGCTTGGCTACACCTTC.

The gene calls are TRBV6-6 and TRBJ2-5; 7 bases agree with TRBD1. This CDR3 has 17 amino acids. J was trimmed by 5 bases and V by 6 bases; bases with no gene match: 18. Germline lookup yields CDR1 MNHNY and CDR2 SVGAGI (reference sequence). DNA for the CDR3: TGTGCCAGCAGCCGAGAAAAACGACAGGGATCCAAGGAGACCCAGTACTTC. Residues: CASSREKRQGSKETQYF.

This rearrangement joins TRBV29-1 to TRBJ2-5; perhaps TRBD2 as D (5 bases). CDR1 and CDR2 from the germline V gene are SQVTM and ANQGSEA. This CDR3 is 15 amino acids long. Trimming stripped 4 bases from V and 7 bases from J, with 22 bases between. As DNA, the CDR3 is TGCAGCGTTGTGGCAAGGGAAGGAGGTGTCGGGACCCAGTACTTC. It specifies CSVVAREGGVGTQYF.

This clone was detected only once. The chain employs TRBV4-3 and TRBJ2-1; D may be TRBD2 (7 bases). The CDR3 has 15 residues. Trimming removed 4 bases at V and 1 base at J, with 11 bases between. CDR1 and CDR2 (germline): LGHNA, YSLEER. As DNA, the CDR3 is TGCGCCAGCAGCCCCCGGGGGGCATCCTACAATGAGCAGTTCTTC. It translates to CASSPRGASYNEQFF.

The V gene is TRBV10-2, the J gene TRBJ1-5, with 9 nucleotides matching TRBD1. The length of the CDR3 is 17 residues. The J segment lost 5 bases and the V segment lost 0 bases, leaving 8 bases of the junction unmatched. Germline values: CDR1 WSHSY, CDR2 SAAADI. The CDR3 DNA sequence: TGCGCCAGCAGTGAGTCACCGGGACAGGGTATGCATCAGCCCCAGCATTTT. Protein sequence: CASSESPGQGMHQPQHF.

The chain employs TRBV3-1 (or the pseudogene TRBV3-2) and TRBJ1-3; no firm D call. The CDR3 covers 14 residues. Trimming took off 0 bases at V and 0 bases at J, with 3 bases between the two ends. Per the germline V gene, CDR1 is LGHDT and CDR2 is YNNKEL (reference sequence). The DNA for the CDR3 is TGTGCCAGCAGCCAAGATTACTCTGGAAACACCATATATTTT. Encoded protein: CASSQDYSGNTIYF.

The V and J genes are TRBV18 and TRBJ1-5; D is unclear. This CDR3 is built from 14 residues. Between the trimmed V and J ends, which lost 2 bases and 5 bases, there was a span of 10 bases. Germline V lookup: CDR1 KGHSH, CDR2 LQKENI. The CDR3 DNA reads TGTGCCAGCTCACCATTCCCTGACTATCAGCCCCAGCATTTT. Protein product: CASSPFPDYQPQHF. Variable domain in full (rest from reference TRBV18 and TRBJ1-5): NAGVMQNPRHLVRRRGQEARLRCSPMKGHSHVYWYRQLPEEGLKFMVYLQKENIIDESGMPKERFSAEFPKEGPSILRIQQVVRGDSAAYFCASSPFPDYQPQHFGDGTRLSIL.

The J gene is TRBJ1-2, the V gene TRBV29-1, with TRBD1 identical over 9 bases. From germline, CDR1 is SQVTM and CDR2 ANQGSEA. The length of the CDR3 is 14 residues. V was pared by 5 bases and J by 2 bases, with 6 bases of the junction left unmatched. CDR3 DNA sequence: TGCAGCGTTTTGGGACAGGGCTTAAACTATGGCTACACCTTC. The encoded protein is CSVLGQGLNYGYTF.

The chain links TRBV25-1 to TRBJ1-4; 7 positions match TRBD1. The CDR3 totals 13 residues. Per the germline V gene, CDR1 is MGHDK and CDR2 is SYGVNS. Trimming took 10 bases from V and 3 from J; bases not matched to a gene: 5. The CDR3 region is CATRTGANEKLFF. The CDR3 DNA reads TGTGCCACCCGGACAGGAGCTAATGAAAAACTGTTTTTT. Looking up the rest from reference TRBV25-1 and TRBJ1-4 gives the full variable domain: EADIYQTPRYLVIGTGKKITLECSQTMGHDKMYWYQQDPGMELHLIHYSYGVNSTEKGDLSSESTVSRIRTEHFPLTLESARPSHTSQYLCATRTGANEKLFFGSGTQLSVL.

This clone was detected once. The gene calls are TRBV11-3 and TRBJ2-6; D gene uncertain. The CDR3 is made up of 13 amino acids. The ends were cut back, 7 bases at V and 0 bases at J, with 4 bases in the middle. CDR1 SGHNT and CDR2 YENEEA come from the germline V gene. The CDR3 region has the DNA TGTGCCAGCACCCGCTCTGGGGCCAACGTCCTGACTTTC. Its translation is CASTRSGANVLTF.